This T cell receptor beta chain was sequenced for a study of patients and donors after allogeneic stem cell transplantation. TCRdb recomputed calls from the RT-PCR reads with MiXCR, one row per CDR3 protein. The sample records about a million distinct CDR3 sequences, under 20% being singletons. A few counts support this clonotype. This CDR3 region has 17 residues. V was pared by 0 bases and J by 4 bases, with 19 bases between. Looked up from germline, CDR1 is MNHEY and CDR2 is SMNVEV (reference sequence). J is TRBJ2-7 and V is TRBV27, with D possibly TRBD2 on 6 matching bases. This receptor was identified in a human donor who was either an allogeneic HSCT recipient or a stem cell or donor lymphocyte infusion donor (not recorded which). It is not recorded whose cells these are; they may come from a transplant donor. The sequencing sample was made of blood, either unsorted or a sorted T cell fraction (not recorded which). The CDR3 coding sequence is TGTGCCAGCAGTTTATCGGTCCCTAGCGAGGGGTTATACGAGCAGTACTTC. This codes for CASSLSVPSEGLYEQYF.